The table lists the clone carrying this T cell receptor beta chain with a count of one. What it recognizes is unknown. This record comes from a study of blood T cells in healthy people across ages. Study-level findings and limits: Measured against age, TCR beta diversity per million T cells decreased in a roughly linear manner.

Primed by a sample-barcoded 5' primer and a J-beta primer mix, a second PCR proceeded for 7 to 11 cycles. Each cDNA molecule carried a tag from a template-switch adaptor that contained 12 random nucleotides. A single record per CDR3 protein comes from TCRdb applying MiXCR to the 5' RACE reads. The data contain hundreds of thousands of distinct CDR3 sequences, 56% of them singletons. Trimming took 6 bases from V and 3 from J; bases not matched to a gene: 6. This CDR3 has 13 residues. Germline V gives CDR1 DFQATT, CDR2 SNEGSKA (reference sequence). V and J are TRBV20-1 and TRBJ2-3; 7 positions match TRBD2. This sequence was found in a man in his forties in good health. Material for sequencing was blood. CDR3 coding DNA: TGCAGTGCAAAGCGGGGAGGGACAGATACGCAGTATTTT. Amino acid sequence: CSAKRGGTDTQYF.